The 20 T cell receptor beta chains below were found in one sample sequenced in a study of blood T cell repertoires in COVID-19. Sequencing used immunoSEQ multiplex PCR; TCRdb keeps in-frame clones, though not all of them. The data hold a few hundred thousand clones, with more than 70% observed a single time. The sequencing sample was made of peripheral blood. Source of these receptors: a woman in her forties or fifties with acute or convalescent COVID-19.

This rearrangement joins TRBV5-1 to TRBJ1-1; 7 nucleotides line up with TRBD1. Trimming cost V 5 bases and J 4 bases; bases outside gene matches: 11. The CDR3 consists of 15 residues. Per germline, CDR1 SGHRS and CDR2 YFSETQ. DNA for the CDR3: TGCGCCAGCAGAAAGACAGGGATAGAAGGCACTGAAGCTTTCTTT. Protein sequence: CASRKTGIEGTEAFF. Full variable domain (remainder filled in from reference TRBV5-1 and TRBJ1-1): KAGVTQTPRYLIKTRGQQVTLSCSPISGHRSVSWYQQTPGQGLQFLFEYFSETQRNKGNFPGRFSGRQFSNSRSEMNVSTLELGDSALYLCASRKTGIEGTEAFFGQGTRLTVV.

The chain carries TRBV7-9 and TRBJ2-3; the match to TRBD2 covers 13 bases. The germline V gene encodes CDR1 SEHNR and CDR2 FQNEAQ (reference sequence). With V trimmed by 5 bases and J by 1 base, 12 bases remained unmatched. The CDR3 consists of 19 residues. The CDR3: CASSLIPGLAGTGTDTQYF. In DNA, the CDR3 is TGTGCCAGCAGCCTGATTCCGGGACTAGCGGGAACGGGCACAGATACGCAGTATTTT.

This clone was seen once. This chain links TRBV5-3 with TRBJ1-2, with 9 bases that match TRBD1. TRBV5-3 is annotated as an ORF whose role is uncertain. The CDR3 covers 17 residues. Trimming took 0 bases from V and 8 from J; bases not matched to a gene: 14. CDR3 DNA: TGTGCCAGAAGCTTGGGTTCGAGACAGGGGGTTTCTGGAGGCTACACCTTC. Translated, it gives CARSLGSRQGVSGGYTF.

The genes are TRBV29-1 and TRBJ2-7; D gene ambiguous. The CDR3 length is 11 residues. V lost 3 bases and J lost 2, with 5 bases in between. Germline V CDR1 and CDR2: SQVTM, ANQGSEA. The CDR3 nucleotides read TGCAGCGTTGAGGCAGCCTACGAGCAGTACTTC. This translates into CSVEAAYEQYF.

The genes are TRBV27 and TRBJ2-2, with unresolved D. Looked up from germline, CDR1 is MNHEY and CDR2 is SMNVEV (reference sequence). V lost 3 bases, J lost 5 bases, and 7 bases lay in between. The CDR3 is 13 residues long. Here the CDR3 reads CASSFSKTGELFF. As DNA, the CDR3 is TGTGCCAGCAGTTTCAGTAAAACCGGGGAGCTGTTTTTT.

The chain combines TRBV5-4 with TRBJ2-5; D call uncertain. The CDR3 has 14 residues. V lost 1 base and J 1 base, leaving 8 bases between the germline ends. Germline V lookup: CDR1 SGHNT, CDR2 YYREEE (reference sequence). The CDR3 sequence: CASSLYASQETQYF. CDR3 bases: TGTGCCAGCAGCTTGTACGCGTCCCAAGAGACCCAGTACTTC.

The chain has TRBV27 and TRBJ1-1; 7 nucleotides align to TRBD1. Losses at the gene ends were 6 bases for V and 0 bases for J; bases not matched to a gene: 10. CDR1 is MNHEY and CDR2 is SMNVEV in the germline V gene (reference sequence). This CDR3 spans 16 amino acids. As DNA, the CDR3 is TGTGCCAGCAGCCGTTACAGGGGATCGATGAACACTGAAGCTTTCTTT. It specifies CASSRYRGSMNTEAFF.

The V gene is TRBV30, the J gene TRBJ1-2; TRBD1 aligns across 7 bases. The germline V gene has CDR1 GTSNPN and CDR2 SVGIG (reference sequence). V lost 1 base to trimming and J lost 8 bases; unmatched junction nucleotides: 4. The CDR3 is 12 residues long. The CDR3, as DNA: TGTGCCTGGAGTGAGGGGGCGCCCGGCTACACCTTC. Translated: CAWSEGAPGYTF. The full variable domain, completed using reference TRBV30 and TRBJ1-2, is SQTIHQWPATLVQPVGSPLSLECTVEGTSNPNLYWYRQAAGRGLQLLFYSVGIGQISSEVPQNLSASRPQDRQFILSSKKLLLSDSGFYLCAWSEGAPGYTFGSGTRLTVV.

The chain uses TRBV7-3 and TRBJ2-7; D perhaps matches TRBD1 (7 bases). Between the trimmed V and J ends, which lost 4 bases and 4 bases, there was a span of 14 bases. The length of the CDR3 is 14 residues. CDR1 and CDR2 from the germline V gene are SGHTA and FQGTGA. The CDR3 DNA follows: TGTGCCAGCAGCTCTCAGGGGGGACCTTACGAGCAGTACTTC. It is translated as CASSSQGGPYEQYF.

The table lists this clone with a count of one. The CDR3 DNA follows: TGTGCCAGTACAACAGGGGTTAGTCAGCCCCAGCATTTT. Protein sequence: CASTTGVSQPQHF. The rearrangement joins TRBV19 to TRBJ1-5; 7 bases agree with TRBD1. The CDR3 is 13 residues long. The junction had 6 bases not matched to a gene; V was cut back by 7 bases and J by 6 bases. Per germline, CDR1 LNHDA and CDR2 SQIVND (reference sequence).

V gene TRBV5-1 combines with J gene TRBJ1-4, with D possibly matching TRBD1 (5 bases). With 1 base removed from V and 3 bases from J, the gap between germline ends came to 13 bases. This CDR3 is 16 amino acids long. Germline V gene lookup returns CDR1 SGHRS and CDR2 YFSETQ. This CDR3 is CASSLQGNGANEKLFF. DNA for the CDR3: TGCGCCAGCAGCTTGCAGGGCAATGGTGCTAATGAAAAACTGTTTTTT.

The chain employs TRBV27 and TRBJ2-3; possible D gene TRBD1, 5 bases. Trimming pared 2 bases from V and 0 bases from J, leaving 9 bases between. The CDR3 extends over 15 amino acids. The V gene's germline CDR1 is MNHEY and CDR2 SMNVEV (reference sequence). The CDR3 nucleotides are TGTGCCAGCAGTTTAAGGACACGAAGCACAGATACGCAGTATTTT. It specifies CASSLRTRSTDTQYF.

CDR3 sequence (DNA): TGTGCCAGCAACCCTCACGACACATATGGCTACACCTTC. This translates into CASNPHDTYGYTF. This chain connects TRBV28 to TRBJ1-2; D remains ambiguous. The CDR3 is 13 amino acids. The V gene's germline CDR1 is MDHEN and CDR2 SYDVKM. Trimming removed 7 bases from V and 5 bases from J, with 14 bases in between.

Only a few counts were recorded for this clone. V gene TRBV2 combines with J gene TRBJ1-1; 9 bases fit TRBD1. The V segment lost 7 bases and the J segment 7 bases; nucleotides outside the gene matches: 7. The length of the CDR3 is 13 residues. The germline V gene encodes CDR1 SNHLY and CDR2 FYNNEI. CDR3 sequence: CASKQGARGEAFF. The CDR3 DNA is TGTGCCAGCAAACAGGGGGCGCGAGGTGAAGCTTTCTTT. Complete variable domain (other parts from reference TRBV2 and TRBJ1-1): EPEVTQTPSHQVTQMGQEVILRCVPISNHLYFYWYRQILGQKVEFLVSFYNNEISEKSEIFDDQFSVERPDGSNFTLKIRSTKLEDSAMYFCASKQGARGEAFFGQGTRLTVV.

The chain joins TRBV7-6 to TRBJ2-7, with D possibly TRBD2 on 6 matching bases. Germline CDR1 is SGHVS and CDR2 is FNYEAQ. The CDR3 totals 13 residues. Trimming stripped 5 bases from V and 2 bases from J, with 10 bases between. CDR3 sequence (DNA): TGTGCCAGCAGCCCGGGGGTTACCTACGAGCAGTACTTC. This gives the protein CASSPGVTYEQYF.

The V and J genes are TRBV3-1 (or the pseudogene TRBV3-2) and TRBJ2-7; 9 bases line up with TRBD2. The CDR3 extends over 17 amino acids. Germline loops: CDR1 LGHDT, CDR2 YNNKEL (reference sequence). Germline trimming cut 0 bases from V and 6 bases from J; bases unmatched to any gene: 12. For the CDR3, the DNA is TGTGCCAGCAGCCAAGACCTTAGCGGGAGAGGTACGGGCGAGCAGTACTTC. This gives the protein CASSQDLSGRGTGEQYF.

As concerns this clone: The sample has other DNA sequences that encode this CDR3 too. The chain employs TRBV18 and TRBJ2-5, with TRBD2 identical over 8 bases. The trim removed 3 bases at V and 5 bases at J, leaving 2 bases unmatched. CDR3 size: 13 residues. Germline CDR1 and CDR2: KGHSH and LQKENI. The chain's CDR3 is CASSPRGGETQYF. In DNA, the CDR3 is TGTGCCAGCTCACCTCGGGGGGGCGAGACCCAGTACTTC.

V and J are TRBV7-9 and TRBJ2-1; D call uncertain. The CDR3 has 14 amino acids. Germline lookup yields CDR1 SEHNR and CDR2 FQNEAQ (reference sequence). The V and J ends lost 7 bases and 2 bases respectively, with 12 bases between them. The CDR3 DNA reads TGTGCCAGCACTTCGGCGGCCACCTACAATGAGCAGTTCTTC. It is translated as CASTSAATYNEQFF. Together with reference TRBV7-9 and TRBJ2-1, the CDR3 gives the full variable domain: DTGVSQNPRHKITKRGQNVTFRCDPISEHNRLYWYRQTLGQGPEFLTYFQNEAQLEKSRLLSDRFSAERPKGSFSTLEIQRTEQGDSAMYLCASTSAATYNEQFFGPGTRLTVL.

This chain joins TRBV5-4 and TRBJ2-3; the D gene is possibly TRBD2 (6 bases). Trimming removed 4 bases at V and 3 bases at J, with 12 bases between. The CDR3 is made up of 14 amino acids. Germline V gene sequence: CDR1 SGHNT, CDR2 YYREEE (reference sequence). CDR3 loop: CASSPRLATDTQYF. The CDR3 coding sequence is TGTGCCAGCAGCCCTCGGCTAGCGACAGATACGCAGTATTTT. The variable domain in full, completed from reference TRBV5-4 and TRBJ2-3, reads ETGVTQSPTHLIKTRGQQVTLRCSSQSGHNTVSWYQQALGQGPQFIFQYYREEENGRGNFPPRFSGLQFPNYSSELNVNALELDDSALYLCASSPRLATDTQYFGPGTRLTVL.

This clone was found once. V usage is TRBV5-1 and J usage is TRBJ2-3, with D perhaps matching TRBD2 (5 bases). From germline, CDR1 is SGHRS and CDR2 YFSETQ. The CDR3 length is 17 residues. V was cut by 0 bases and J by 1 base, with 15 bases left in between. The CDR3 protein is CASSLGAGGARTDTQYF. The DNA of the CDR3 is TGCGCCAGCAGCTTGGGGGCGGGCGGAGCACGCACAGATACGCAGTATTTT.